The 26 T cell receptor beta chains reported below all come from one sample, sequenced in a study of T-cell memory formation after mild COVID-19. TCRdb independently ran MiXCR on the 5' RACE reads; one entry per CDR3 protein. The data contain hundreds of thousands of distinct CDR3 sequences, 15% to 20% of them singletons. The material sequenced was PBMCs or a T cell subset sorted from them (not recorded which). These receptors were obtained from a man younger than 35 who had mild COVID-19 (a few samples of this study predate the infection). Cell type and time point are not known.

The chain carries TRBV9 and TRBJ2-1; TRBD1 agrees at 8 bases. V was pared by 6 bases and J by 6 bases, with 5 bases of the junction left unmatched. This CDR3 comprises 13 residues. Germline CDR1 SGDLS, CDR2 YYNGEE. CDR3 bases: TGTGCCAGCAAGGGACAGGCGGGCAATGAGCAGTTCTTC. As protein: CASKGQAGNEQFF.

The rearrangement joins TRBV30 to TRBJ1-1, with 7 nucleotides matching TRBD1. Germline CDR1 is GTSNPN and CDR2 is SVGIG (reference sequence). V shed 1 base and J 9 bases; nucleotides not matched to a gene: 8. This CDR3 has 13 residues. As DNA, the CDR3 is TGTGCCTGGAGTGAAGGCGACAGGGACAAAGCTTTCTTT. Encoded protein: CAWSEGDRDKAFF. The variable domain in full, completed from reference TRBV30 and TRBJ1-1, reads SQTIHQWPATLVQPVGSPLSLECTVEGTSNPNLYWYRQAAGRGLQLLFYSVGIGQISSEVPQNLSASRPQDRQFILSSKKLLLSDSGFYLCAWSEGDRDKAFFGQGTRLTVV.

The table lists this clonotype with a few counts. The J gene is TRBJ1-4, the V gene TRBV7-9; no reliable D call. V was shortened by 6 bases and J by 4 bases, with 9 bases between the two germline ends. Germline CDR1 reads SEHNR; CDR2 reads FQNEAQ (reference sequence). The CDR3 sequence is 13 residues long. This CDR3 reads CASRSKGNEKLFF. In DNA form, the CDR3 reads TGTGCCAGCAGAAGTAAGGGTAATGAAAAACTGTTTTTT.

V and J are TRBV11-2 and TRBJ2-5, with a tentative D call TRBD1 (5 bases). V shed 2 bases and J shed 0 bases, with 28 bases lying between them. CDR1 is SGHAT, CDR2 FQNNGV, per germline. This CDR3 is 21 amino acids long. The CDR3: CASSLLVGQGRPNEYQETQYF. Here the CDR3 DNA reads TGTGCCAGCAGCTTACTTGTAGGTCAGGGCCGTCCCAACGAGTACCAAGAGACCCAGTACTTC.

In this sample, this clonotype turned up a few times. The gene calls are TRBV5-1 and TRBJ2-7; the D gene is possibly TRBD1 (6 bases). The CDR3 loop spans 17 amino acids. V shed 3 bases and J shed 3 bases, with 22 bases lying between them. Per the germline V gene, CDR1 is SGHRS and CDR2 is YFSETQ. The CDR3 reads CASSSGWGQGRVYEQYF. The DNA for the CDR3 is TGCGCCAGCAGCTCAGGATGGGGACAAGGTAGGGTCTACGAGCAGTACTTC.

This clonotype occurred a few times. This sequence joins TRBV5-1 and TRBJ1-6; possibly TRBD1 for D (6 bases). The length of the CDR3 is 16 residues. V was pared by 3 bases and J by 6 bases, with 16 bases between. The germline gives CDR1 SGHRS, CDR2 YFSETQ. CDR3 amino acids: CASSSQGLRLNSPLHF. CDR3 coding DNA: TGCGCCAGCAGCTCACAGGGTCTCCGCCTTAATTCACCCCTCCACTTT.

This clonotype has just a few counts. The chain carries TRBV20-1 and TRBJ1-1, with D maybe TRBD1 (5 bases). The V and J ends lost 5 bases and 2 bases respectively, with 18 bases between them. From germline, CDR1 is DFQATT and CDR2 SNEGSKA (reference sequence). The CDR3 extends over 15 amino acids. Written as DNA, the CDR3 is TGCAGTGCTGGGCCAACTGGCAGGGAAAACACTGAAGCTTTCTTT. Translation gives CSAGPTGRENTEAFF.

This clonotype was counted only a few times. The chain links TRBV4-3 to TRBJ2-1; tentative D call: TRBD1 (6 bases). The CDR3 extends over 14 amino acids. The germline gives CDR1 LGHNA, CDR2 YSLEER. Trimming shortened V by 1 base and J by 9 bases, and 13 bases separated the two germline ends. CDR3 nucleotide sequence: TGCGCCAGCAGCCAAGTAGTGGGGGCCCCTGAGCAGTTCTTC. It translates to CASSQVVGAPEQFF.

The genes are TRBV7-3 and TRBJ2-1; 10 bases match TRBD1. The CDR3 runs 15 residues. The V segment lost 5 bases and the J segment 7 bases; nucleotides outside the gene matches: 8. Germline V gene data show CDR1 as SGHTA and CDR2 as FQGTGA. The CDR3 sequence: CASSQTWTGGNEQFF. The CDR3 DNA is TGTGCCAGCAGCCAAACCTGGACAGGGGGAAATGAGCAGTTCTTC.

This clonotype has only one observation. The chain employs TRBV6-5 and TRBJ2-7, with D maybe TRBD2 (6 bases). The CDR3 has 14 amino acids. Per germline, CDR1 MNHEY and CDR2 SVGAGI. The V gene lost 5 bases and the J gene lost 3 bases, with 14 bases spanning the gap. The CDR3 DNA is TGTGCCAGCAGTATCCGGGAGAGGGACTACGAGCAGTACTTC. Translation: CASSIRERDYEQYF.

The genes are TRBV2 and TRBJ2-7, with D maybe TRBD2 (6 bases). Between the trimmed V and J ends, which lost 10 bases and 4 bases, there was a span of 14 bases. This CDR3 is built from 12 residues. Germline-derived CDR1 and CDR2 are SNHLY and FYNNEI. The CDR3 DNA is TGTGCCACCACCGAGGAGGGATACGAGCAGTACGTC. Translated, it gives CATTEEGYEQYV.

In its sample, this clonotype was seen a few times. The chain uses TRBV20-1 and TRBJ2-7; TRBD1 matches 11 bases. Trimming cost V 2 bases and J 0 bases; bases outside gene matches: 3. The CDR3 runs to 15 residues. CDR1 and CDR2 from the germline V gene are DFQATT and SNEGSKA (reference sequence). The CDR3 loop is CSARPGQGGSYEQYF. The CDR3 DNA reads TGCAGTGCTAGACCGGGACAGGGGGGCTCCTACGAGCAGTACTTC.

This clonotype showed up many times. This chain joins TRBV12-3 or TRBV12-4 and TRBJ1-6; maybe TRBD1 (5 bases). V lost 6 bases, J lost 7 bases, and 10 bases lay in between. The CDR3 loop spans 13 amino acids. The CDR3 is CASSQRQNSPLHF. The DNA of the CDR3 is TGTGCCAGCAGCCAACGACAGAATTCACCCCTCCACTTT.

This clonotype was counted once. The chain carries TRBV4-3 and TRBJ1-2; D is ambiguous. CDR3 length: 17 residues. V lost 0 bases to trimming and J lost 1 base, with 15 bases between them. The germline V gene encodes CDR1 LGHNA and CDR2 YSLEER. CDR3 amino acids: CASSQEQHTSINYGYTF. CDR3 bases: TGCGCCAGCAGCCAAGAGCAGCACACGTCCATTAACTATGGCTACACCTTC.

The V and J genes are TRBV5-1 and TRBJ1-1; D is undetermined. Germline V gives CDR1 SGHRS, CDR2 YFSETQ. V dropped 1 base and J dropped 2 bases, with 9 bases sitting between them. There are 14 residues in the CDR3. The CDR3 loop reads CASSLFTVNTEAFF. The CDR3 DNA follows: TGCGCCAGCAGCTTGTTCACGGTAAACACTGAAGCTTTCTTT.

This chain links TRBV7-9 with TRBJ2-1; unclear D gene. Trimming removed 4 bases from V and 8 bases from J, with 9 bases in between. The V gene's germline CDR1 is SEHNR and CDR2 FQNEAQ (reference sequence). CDR3 length: 12 amino acids. In nucleotides, the CDR3 is TGTGCCAGCAGCTCGGTTGACGATGAGCAGTTCTTC. It specifies CASSSVDDEQFF.

This clonotype was picked up a small number of times. The V call is TRBV5-5, the J call TRBJ1-5; D not certain. The CDR3 loop spans 16 amino acids. Germline V CDR1 and CDR2: SGHKS, YYEKEE (reference sequence). Trimming removed 2 bases from V and 3 bases from J, with 15 bases in between. CDR3 sequence (DNA): TGTGCCAGCAGCTTAGGCCCGGGCAGTACCAATCAGCCCCAGCATTTT. It translates to CASSLGPGSTNQPQHF.

In its sample, this clonotype was seen a few times. The chain couples TRBV7-2 to TRBJ2-5; D gene ambiguous. From germline, CDR1 is SGHTA and CDR2 FQGNSA. CDR3 length: 13 residues. Between the trimmed V and J ends, which lost 5 bases and 4 bases, there was a span of 11 bases. CDR3 coding DNA: TGTGCCAGCAGCATCGGACCACTAGAGACCCAGTACTTC. As protein: CASSIGPLETQYF.

V gene TRBV28 combines with J gene TRBJ2-7; D is possibly TRBD2 (6 bases). The V gene lost 5 bases and the J gene lost 0 bases, with 14 bases spanning the gap. The CDR3 contains 15 residues. The germline gives CDR1 MDHEN, CDR2 SYDVKM. CDR3 amino acids: CASSPRGLYSYEQYV. The DNA of the CDR3 is TGTGCCAGCAGTCCCCGGGGGTTGTACTCCTACGAGCAGTACGTC.

The chain recombines TRBV12-3 or TRBV12-4 with TRBJ1-1; 11 bases fit TRBD1. Losses at the gene ends were 4 bases for V and 5 bases for J; bases not matched to a gene: 6. The CDR3 totals 15 residues. CDR3 amino acids: CASSWGTGGGTEAFF. CDR3 coding DNA: TGTGCCAGCAGTTGGGGGACAGGGGGAGGGACTGAAGCTTTCTTT.

V is TRBV5-4 and J is TRBJ1-6, with D unclear. From germline, CDR1 is SGHNT and CDR2 YYREEE (reference sequence). Trimming removed 0 bases from V and 7 bases from J, with 8 bases in between. CDR3 length: 14 residues. CDR3: CASSLDALNSPLHF. The CDR3 DNA reads TGTGCCAGCAGCTTGGACGCTCTGAATTCACCCCTCCACTTT.

The chain carries TRBV7-9 and TRBJ2-1; maybe TRBD2 (5 bases). CDR3 length equals 14 residues. CDR1 and CDR2 (germline): SEHNR, FQNEAQ (reference sequence). Trimming stripped 7 bases from V and 10 bases from J, with 20 bases between. CDR3 sequence (DNA): TGTGCCAGCACCCCCCGGGTGGAGGTGGGGGAGCAGTTCTTC. Translation gives CASTPRVEVGEQFF.

A few counts support this clonotype. This rearrangement joins TRBV6-6 to TRBJ1-1, with a possible D match to TRBD1 (5 bases). Germline assignment: CDR1 MNHNY and CDR2 SVGAGI (reference sequence). Trimming removed 4 bases at V and 1 base at J, with 16 bases between. The CDR3 consists of 16 residues. In DNA, the CDR3 is TGTGCCAGCAGTTGGGAGTTCGGGGGACCGAACACTGAAGCTTTCTTT. As protein: CASSWEFGGPNTEAFF.

This clonotype was detected a few times. The V gene is TRBV28, the J gene TRBJ2-1, with a weak D call TRBD1 (6 bases). Germline V CDR1 and CDR2: MDHEN, SYDVKM. The CDR3 is made up of 13 amino acids. V was cut by 6 bases and J by 7 bases, with 13 bases left in between. The CDR3 DNA sequence: TGTGCCAGCAGCTCAGGGGCGAGGAATGAGCAGTTCTTC. This sequence encodes CASSSGARNEQFF.

This clonotype was seen a few times. This chain connects TRBV29-1 to TRBJ1-1; 8 bases line up with TRBD1. The length of the CDR3 is 11 residues. The germline V gene encodes CDR1 SQVTM and CDR2 ANQGSEA. After removal of 0 bases from V and 11 bases from J, the junction contained 2 bases not matched to a gene. Here the CDR3 DNA reads TGCAGCGTTGAAGAGGACAGGGTGGCTTTCTTT. This codes for CSVEEDRVAFF. The complete variable domain, with remaining parts taken from reference TRBV29-1 and TRBJ1-1, reads SAVISQKPSRDICQRGTSLTIQCQVDSQVTMMFWYRQQPGQSLTLIATANQGSEATYESGFVIDKFPISRPNLTFSTLTVSNMSPEDSSIYLCSVEEDRVAFFGQGTRLTVV.

This clonotype has a single count. The chain links TRBV7-9 to TRBJ2-7; no reliable D call. V was trimmed by 2 bases and J by 3 bases, leaving 8 bases between them. The CDR3 is 13 residues long. Germline V gives CDR1 SEHNR, CDR2 FQNEAQ (reference sequence). This CDR3 reads CASSLIADYEQYF. The CDR3 region has the DNA TGTGCCAGCAGCTTAATCGCGGACTACGAGCAGTACTTC. The variable domain in full, completed from reference TRBV7-9 and TRBJ2-7, reads DTGVSQNPRHKITKRGQNVTFRCDPISEHNRLYWYRQTLGQGPEFLTYFQNEAQLEKSRLLSDRFSAERPKGSFSTLEIQRTEQGDSAMYLCASSLIADYEQYFGPGTRLTVT.